These T cell receptor beta chains were read from a single sample in a study of blood T cell repertoires in COVID-19. Sequencing used immunoSEQ multiplex PCR; TCRdb keeps in-frame clones, though not all of them. The profile shows around 290,000 clones, 86% of them singletons. The sample taken for sequencing was PBMCs or T cells enriched from blood (not recorded which). These receptors all come from a woman younger than 35 who had recovered from COVID-19. Both conserved end residues are part of each CDR3. A D gene is named only where the DNA matches it firmly. Not every row has a clone size; where given, it reads once, few, many or a size class.

D gene	J gene	clone size	V gene	CDR3 protein	CDR3 DNA
.	TRBJ1-5	few	TRBV2	CASTVEGGRGQPQHF	TGTGCCAGCACTGTCGAGGGGGGGCGAGGTCAGCCCCAGCATTTT
.	TRBJ1-1	.	TRBV6-5	CASSYHQGNTEAFF	TGTGCCAGCAGTTATCACCAGGGGAACACTGAAGCTTTCTTT
TRBD1	TRBJ2-1	.	TRBV7-2	CASSLDGQGFYEQFF	TGTGCCAGCAGCTTAGATGGACAGGGGTTTTATGAGCAGTTCTTC
.	TRBJ2-3	once	TRBV5-5	CASSGWPGTSTDTQYF	TGTGCCAGCAGCGGTTGGCCCGGGACTAGCACAGATACGCAGTATTTT
.	TRBJ2-1	.	TRBV4-1	CASSLEGGRDNEQFF	TGCGCCAGCAGCCTTGAGGGGGGGAGGGACAATGAGCAGTTCTTC
TRBD2	TRBJ2-1	.	TRBV7-6	CASTFWAGGSTDEQFF	TGTGCCAGCACCTTCTGGGCCGGCGGGAGTACCGATGAGCAGTTCTTC
.	TRBJ2-5	once	TRBV5-4	CASSLASEETQYF	TGTGCCAGCAGCTTGGCCTCAGAAGAGACCCAGTACTTC
TRBD2	TRBJ2-1	.	TRBV28	CASSLWSLSPTSGFYNEQFF	TGTGCCAGCAGTTTATGGTCCCTGTCCCCCACTAGCGGGTTTTACAATGAGCAGTTCTTC
.	TRBJ1-2	.	TRBV19	CASSIRAGHGYTF	TGTGCCAGTAGTATTCGGGCAGGGCATGGCTACACCTTC
.	TRBJ2-1	.	TRBV7-9	CASSLGSFNEQFF	TGTGCCAGCAGCTTGGGTAGCTTTAATGAGCAGTTCTTC
.	TRBJ2-3	.	TRBV5-1	CASSLTGADTQYF	TGCGCCAGCAGCTTGACGGGAGCAGATACGCAGTATTTT
.	TRBJ2-7	once	TRBV4-1	CASSQERGYYEQYF	TGCGCCAGCAGCCAAGAAAGGGGCTATTACGAGCAGTACTTC
TRBD1	TRBJ2-5	.	TRBV7-2	CASRSDPGQGWGETQYF	TGTGCCAGCAGATCCGACCCGGGACAGGGGTGGGGCGAGACCCAGTACTTC
TRBD1	TRBJ2-1	.	TRBV3-1/TRBV3-2	CASSQGSGQGPIEQFF	TGTGCCAGCAGCCAAGGTTCGGGACAGGGACCTATTGAGCAGTTCTTC
.	TRBJ2-1	.	TRBV28	CASSLLGDPSYNEQFF	TGTGCCAGCAGTCTCCTCGGGGATCCTTCCTACAATGAGCAGTTCTTC
.	TRBJ2-1	.	TRBV19	CASSIEGRSRGEQFF	TGTGCCAGTAGTATAGAGGGTCGATCTAGGGGTGAGCAGTTCTTC
.	TRBJ1-1	.	TRBV10-3	CAISEGQPNTEAFF	TGTGCCATCAGTGAGGGGCAGCCGAACACTGAAGCTTTCTTT
TRBD1	TRBJ1-2	few	TRBV7-9	CASSLFVEPGGGGYTF	TGTGCCAGCAGCTTATTCGTCGAGCCAGGGGGCGGAGGCTACACCTTC
TRBD1	TRBJ1-2	few	TRBV7-6	CASSSYRGRAREYGYTF	TGTGCCAGCAGCTCGTACAGGGGGCGGGCCCGAGAGTATGGCTACACCTTC
.	TRBJ1-1	.	TRBV7-3	CASSLFAEALGTEAFF	TGTGCCAGCAGCTTATTTGCCGAGGCTTTGGGCACTGAAGCTTTCTTT
.	TRBJ2-7	.	TRBV27	CASSPRLEVVYEQYF	TGTGCCAGCAGTCCCCGCCTGGAGGTTGTCTACGAGCAGTACTTC
TRBD1	TRBJ2-7	.	TRBV6-5	CASSYSRQGPYEQYF	TGTGCCAGCAGTTACTCAAGACAGGGGCCCTACGAGCAGTACTTC